Given below is one T cell receptor beta chain in context. This specimen comes from a study of blood T cell repertoires in COVID-19. All recovered Cohort 3 donors got two negative PCRs, got clearance, or saw symptom resolution. This CDR3 spans 15 amino acids. CDR1 and CDR2 from the germline V gene are MNHEY and SVGAGI. V lost 5 bases to trimming and J lost 2 bases; unmatched junction nucleotides: 8. The protocol was immunoSEQ multiplex PCR, while the TCRdb copy is restricted to in-frame clones and leaves out a portion. Here the sample spans about 290,000 clones, under 90% being singletons. Sequenced material: PBMCs or T cells enriched from blood (not recorded which). J is TRBJ2-7 and V is TRBV6-5; 8 nucleotides line up with TRBD1. The sequence derives from a woman aged 40 to 50 who had recovered from COVID-19. This CDR3 reads CASSNGQGQAYEQYF. CDR3 DNA: TGTGCCAGCAGTAACGGACAGGGACAAGCCTACGAGCAGTACTTC.